Listed below are T cell receptor beta chains from one sample, sequenced in a study of monozygotic twins with inflammatory bowel disease. Each CDR3 protein gets one entry in TCRdb, which reprocessed the 5' RACE reads and gives no DNA. The sample has approximately 150,000 distinct CDR3 sequences. Sequenced: blood. These receptors were obtained from a human donor with ulcerative colitis or Crohn's disease, or a healthy co-twin of an affected twin (not recorded which). CDR3s include the opening cysteine and the closing phenylalanine or tryptophan. Each record gives: V gene, J gene, CDR3 protein.

v_call: TRBV19
j_call: TRBJ1-5
cdr3_aa: CASSIRGQSNQPQHF

v_call: TRBV10-3
j_call: TRBJ1-1
cdr3_aa: CAISESQGPNTEAFF

v_call: TRBV18
j_call: TRBJ2-3
cdr3_aa: CASSLLAPDTQYF

v_call: TRBV20-1
j_call: TRBJ2-3
cdr3_aa: CSARDRDGGDTQYF

v_call: TRBV11-2
j_call: TRBJ1-2
cdr3_aa: CASSRLRDSYGYTF

v_call: TRBV20-1
j_call: TRBJ2-1
cdr3_aa: CGARRGLAATPTNEQFF

v_call: TRBV9
j_call: TRBJ2-2
cdr3_aa: CASSFGRTSTYTGELFF

v_call: TRBV7-2
j_call: TRBJ2-4
cdr3_aa: CASSLMLGNKNIQYF

v_call: TRBV19
j_call: TRBJ2-7
cdr3_aa: CASSIQGQANYEQYF

v_call: TRBV5-4
j_call: TRBJ1-1
cdr3_aa: CASSLRNSGGTEAFF

v_call: TRBV7-9
j_call: TRBJ2-2
cdr3_aa: CASSLRLTSEAGELFF

v_call: TRBV5-4
j_call: TRBJ2-7
cdr3_aa: CASSPPGTSLYEQYF

v_call: TRBV27
j_call: TRBJ1-4
cdr3_aa: CASSPYWTVVNEKLFF

v_call: TRBV7-2
j_call: TRBJ1-6
cdr3_aa: CASQISYNSPLHF

v_call: TRBV27
j_call: TRBJ2-1
cdr3_aa: CASSLTLGLGYNEQFF

v_call: TRBV11-2
j_call: TRBJ1-2
cdr3_aa: CASSTGQAGSGYTF

v_call: TRBV5-1
j_call: TRBJ2-3
cdr3_aa: CASSPAGATDTQYF

v_call: TRBV7-6
j_call: TRBJ2-5
cdr3_aa: CASSGRGAGETQYF

v_call: TRBV5-1
j_call: TRBJ1-1
cdr3_aa: CASSPGQGHFTEAFF

v_call: TRBV28
j_call: TRBJ2-7
cdr3_aa: CASSLGSEQYF

v_call: TRBV20-1
j_call: TRBJ2-3
cdr3_aa: CSARNSLRTDTQYF

v_call: TRBV20-1
j_call: TRBJ1-6
cdr3_aa: CSASSNSPLHF

v_call: TRBV18
j_call: TRBJ1-3
cdr3_aa: CASSPTEAFSGNTIYF

v_call: TRBV20-1
j_call: TRBJ2-5
cdr3_aa: CSGSDNRLAGLRGEETQYF

v_call: TRBV9
j_call: TRBJ2-2
cdr3_aa: CASSKSGTANTGELFF

v_call: TRBV5-6
j_call: TRBJ2-1
cdr3_aa: CASSFSSEGPYNEQFF

v_call: TRBV29-1
j_call: TRBJ2-2
cdr3_aa: CSVRPGLAGGPGELFF

v_call: TRBV12-3/TRBV12-4
j_call: TRBJ1-5
cdr3_aa: CASSLGLGQNNQPQHF

v_call: TRBV27
j_call: TRBJ2-1
cdr3_aa: CASSLSQRSYNEQFF

v_call: TRBV12-3/TRBV12-4
j_call: TRBJ1-5
cdr3_aa: CASRFGGGPQHF

v_call: TRBV28
j_call: TRBJ1-4
cdr3_aa: CASSSRQSVGKLFF

v_call: TRBV27
j_call: TRBJ1-2
cdr3_aa: CASSTSRESNYGYTF

v_call: TRBV5-1
j_call: TRBJ2-7
cdr3_aa: CASGTGNEQYF

v_call: TRBV20-1
j_call: TRBJ2-7
cdr3_aa: CSARGDWDSTYEQYF

v_call: TRBV6-5
j_call: TRBJ2-3
cdr3_aa: CASSYAAGGTDTQYF

v_call: TRBV4-2
j_call: TRBJ2-2
cdr3_aa: CASSQDIDVGGRTGELFF

v_call: TRBV7-9
j_call: TRBJ1-1
cdr3_aa: CASSYGAPAEAFF

v_call: TRBV20-1
j_call: TRBJ2-7
cdr3_aa: CSARRVNRPYEQYF

v_call: TRBV29-1
j_call: TRBJ1-5
cdr3_aa: CSVEVPGPGEPQHF

v_call: TRBV9
j_call: TRBJ2-1
cdr3_aa: CASSTGGGRDEQFF

v_call: TRBV18
j_call: TRBJ1-2
cdr3_aa: CASSQNHPGQGNYGYTF

v_call: TRBV4-3
j_call: TRBJ1-4
cdr3_aa: CASSQVIVNEKLFF

v_call: TRBV30
j_call: TRBJ2-6
cdr3_aa: CAWKGQPASGANVLTF

v_call: TRBV7-2
j_call: TRBJ2-1
cdr3_aa: CASSRNRAYNEQFF

v_call: TRBV20-1
j_call: TRBJ1-5
cdr3_aa: CSASRPGQGANQPQHF

v_call: TRBV15
j_call: TRBJ2-7
cdr3_aa: CATSRRQGASPYEQYF

v_call: TRBV7-6
j_call: TRBJ1-1
cdr3_aa: CASSVQGGAAEAFF